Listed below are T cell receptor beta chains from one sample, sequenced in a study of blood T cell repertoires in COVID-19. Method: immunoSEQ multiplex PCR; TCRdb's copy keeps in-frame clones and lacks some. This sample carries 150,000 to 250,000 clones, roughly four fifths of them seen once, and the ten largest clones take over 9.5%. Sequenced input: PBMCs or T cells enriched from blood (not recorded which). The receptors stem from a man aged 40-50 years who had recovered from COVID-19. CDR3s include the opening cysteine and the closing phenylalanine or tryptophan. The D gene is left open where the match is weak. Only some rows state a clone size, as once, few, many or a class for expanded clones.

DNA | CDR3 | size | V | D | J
TGCGCCAGCAGCCAAGATCTACAGTTCTACTCCTACAATGAGCAGTTCTTC | CASSQDLQFYSYNEQFF | NA | TRBV4-3 | NA | TRBJ2-1
TGTGCCAGCAGTCCCGACAGCGCTAACTATGGCTACACCTTC | CASSPDSANYGYTF | NA | TRBV6-5 | NA | TRBJ1-2
TGTGCCAGCAGCTTAGGGGGGACTAACACCTACAATGAGCAGTTCTTC | CASSLGGTNTYNEQFF | NA | TRBV11-2 | TRBD2 | TRBJ2-1
TGCGCCAGCAGCTGGGACAGGGATGAGCAGTTCTTC | CASSWDRDEQFF | NA | TRBV5-1 | TRBD1 | TRBJ2-1
TGTGCCAGCAGCGTAGCACCCGGGACAGGAAGTTGGGCGAACACCGGGGAGCTGTTTTTT | CASSVAPGTGSWANTGELFF | NA | TRBV9 | TRBD1 | TRBJ2-2
TGTGCCAGCAGCTCGGGGATGGGCTATGGCTACACCTTC | CASSSGMGYGYTF | NA | TRBV7-2 | NA | TRBJ1-2
TGTGCCAACCGAAAACAGGGGGCAAAAACAGATACGCAGTATTTT | CANRKQGAKTDTQYF | NA | TRBV2 | TRBD1 | TRBJ2-3
TGTGCCAGCAGATACAGGGGGAGCTTTACATGGGATGGCTACACCTTC | CASRYRGSFTWDGYTF | NA | TRBV28 | TRBD1 | TRBJ1-2
TGTGCCAGCAGCCCCGGGAGCACTGAAGCTTTCTTT | CASSPGSTEAFF | NA | TRBV7-3 | NA | TRBJ1-1
TGTGCCAGCAGCCAAGGCGGACAGGGGGCCTACGAGCAGTACTTC | CASSQGGQGAYEQYF | NA | TRBV4-2 | TRBD1 | TRBJ2-7
TGTGCCACCAGCAGAGGACGACTAGCGGGAGGCCCGAGCTACAATGAGCAGTTCTTC | CATSRGRLAGGPSYNEQFF | few | TRBV15 | TRBD2 | TRBJ2-1
TGTGCCAGCAGCCCGCTCGGGGGGCAAGGCTACACCTTC | CASSPLGGQGYTF | NA | TRBV12-3/TRBV12-4 | NA | TRBJ1-2
TGCGCCAGCAGCCGTCTGGACAGGGGCGAACAGAAAGCTTTCTTT | CASSRLDRGEQKAFF | NA | TRBV4-1 | TRBD1 | TRBJ1-1
TGCGCCAGCAGCCATCAAGCCGGAAGGATGCAGGGGGACTACGAGCAGTACTTC | CASSHQAGRMQGDYEQYF | NA | TRBV4-3 | TRBD1 | TRBJ2-7
TGTGCCAGCAGCCGAGAGTCACCGGTCTACAATGAGCAGTTCTTC | CASSRESPVYNEQFF | NA | TRBV6-2/TRBV6-3 | NA | TRBJ2-1
TGTGCCAGCAGCCCAACAGGGAACTCACCCCTCCACTTT | CASSPTGNSPLHF | NA | TRBV7-2 | NA | TRBJ1-6
TGCAGCGTTGCCCCGGCGAACAGGGCCCAAGAGACCCAGTACTTC | CSVAPANRAQETQYF | NA | TRBV29-1 | NA | TRBJ2-5
TGTGCCAGCAGCCGCACGGACACCCAGCAGTACTTC | CASSRTDTQQYF | NA | TRBV7-2 | NA | TRBJ2-7
TGTGCCATCAGTTCAACAGGGGGCTTGGGGCAGCCCCAGCATTTT | CAISSTGGLGQPQHF | NA | TRBV10-3 | TRBD1 | TRBJ1-5
TGTGCCAGCAGCTTCGACAGGTCCGGGGATACGCAGTATTTT | CASSFDRSGDTQYF | NA | TRBV7-8 | NA | TRBJ2-3
TGTGCCAGCACCAAACCGGGACATACTGAAAAACTGTTTTTT | CASTKPGHTEKLFF | once | TRBV28 | NA | TRBJ1-4
TGCGCCAGCAGCCAAGAGTATGGGTGGTGGAGAGACTCTGAAGCTTTCTTT | CASSQEYGWWRDSEAFF | NA | TRBV4-3 | NA | TRBJ1-1
TGTGCCATTCAGGACAACCCTAACTATGGCTACACCTTC | CAIQDNPNYGYTF | NA | TRBV10-3 | NA | TRBJ1-2
TGTGCCAGCAGCTTAGGGGGACAGGCCTCTGAAGCTTTCTTT | CASSLGGQASEAFF | NA | TRBV7-3 | TRBD1 | TRBJ1-1
TGTGCCATCAGTGCCAAGGACAGGGGCACTGAAGCTTTCTTT | CAISAKDRGTEAFF | NA | TRBV10-3 | TRBD1 | TRBJ1-1
TGCGCCAGCAGTGAGTTGGTACTAATGAACACTGAAGCTTTCTTT | CASSELVLMNTEAFF | NA | TRBV6-1 | NA | TRBJ1-1
TGTGCCAGCAGTGAAGGACAGAACAATCAGCCCCAGCATTTT | CASSEGQNNQPQHF | NA | TRBV2 | NA | TRBJ1-5
TGTGCCACCACCCCGGGGGAGAGGGATGTCAATGAGCAGTTCTTC | CATTPGERDVNEQFF | NA | TRBV10-3 | NA | TRBJ2-1
TGTGCCAGCAGCCAAGGTAGCCTCTACAATGAGCAGTTCTTC | CASSQGSLYNEQFF | NA | TRBV3-1/TRBV3-2 | NA | TRBJ2-1
TGTGCCTGGAGTGTTTTAGCAAACACTGAAGCTTTCTTT | CAWSVLANTEAFF | once | TRBV30 | NA | TRBJ1-1
TGTGCCAGCAGCTTCCGCAGGGGCCTTTCCTACGAGCAGTACTTC | CASSFRRGLSYEQYF | NA | TRBV5-6 | NA | TRBJ2-7
TGTGCCATCAGTGAGTCGAGACAGGGAGACGGAGAAAAACTGTTTTTT | CAISESRQGDGEKLFF | few | TRBV10-3 | TRBD1 | TRBJ1-4
TGTGCCAGCAGTAATAGAAGAGCCGAAGCTTTCTTT | CASSNRRAEAFF | few | TRBV27 | NA | TRBJ1-1
TGTGCCAGCAGATGGGGGACAGGGGATATCTATGGCTACACCTTC | CASRWGTGDIYGYTF | NA | TRBV28 | TRBD1 | TRBJ1-2
TGTGCCAGCAGCGCGTACGCGGGAGGGCCGCAGACCCAGTACTTC | CASSAYAGGPQTQYF | NA | TRBV9 | TRBD2 | TRBJ2-5
TGTGCCAGCAGCTCACCGGGACTAGCGGGAGTTTCCAATGAGCAGTTCTTC | CASSSPGLAGVSNEQFF | NA | TRBV5-6 | TRBD2 | TRBJ2-1
TGTGCCAGCAGTGCACGGGACAGGGGAGTTGGGGCAGATACGCAGTATTTT | CASSARDRGVGADTQYF | NA | TRBV6-1 | TRBD1 | TRBJ2-3
TGTGCCTGGAGTGTAGTGGTTGTCGGTGAAGCTTTCTTT | CAWSVVVVGEAFF | NA | TRBV30 | NA | TRBJ1-1
TGTGCCAGCAGTTGGACAGCGAACACTGAAGCTTTCTTT | CASSWTANTEAFF | NA | TRBV6-5 | NA | TRBJ1-1
TGTGCCACCCGTTACTTAGAGAACACTGAAGCTTTCTTT | CATRYLENTEAFF | NA | TRBV28 | NA | TRBJ1-1
TGTGCCAGCAGTGCACAGGGCGGATCCACAGATACGCAGTATTTT | CASSAQGGSTDTQYF | once | TRBV2 | NA | TRBJ2-3
TGTGCCAGCAGTGGTGTAGCGACGTACAATGAGCAGTTCTTC | CASSGVATYNEQFF | NA | TRBV2 | NA | TRBJ2-1
TGTGCCAGCAGCCCCCACACAGGGGATTTAGCTGAAGCTTTCTTT | CASSPHTGDLAEAFF | NA | TRBV9 | TRBD1 | TRBJ1-1
TGCGCCAGCAGCTCTGACAGGGGGCTTTTCAATGAGCAGTTCTTC | CASSSDRGLFNEQFF | NA | TRBV5-1 | TRBD1 | TRBJ2-1
TGTGCCAGCAGTGCGCCCGACAGGGGGGACACCGGGGAGCTGTTTTTT | CASSAPDRGDTGELFF | NA | TRBV2 | TRBD1 | TRBJ2-2
TGTGCCATCAGTGCGAGCGGGAGCGGCAATGAGCAGTTCTTC | CAISASGSGNEQFF | NA | TRBV10-3 | TRBD2 | TRBJ2-1
TGTGCCACCTCCTGGACAGGGGACTACGAGCAGTACTTC | CATSWTGDYEQYF | NA | TRBV6-6 | TRBD1 | TRBJ2-7
TGCGCCAGCAGCCCGACGGGACAGGGTTATTTCGAGACCCAGTACTTC | CASSPTGQGYFETQYF | NA | TRBV5-1 | TRBD1 | TRBJ2-5
TGTGCCAGCAGCTCGGGGACTAGCTACAATGAGCAGTTCTTC | CASSSGTSYNEQFF | few | TRBV7-2 | TRBD2 | TRBJ2-1
TGTGCCAGCAGTTCGTGGACTAGCGGGAACACCGGGGAGCTGTTTTTT | CASSSWTSGNTGELFF | NA | TRBV27 | TRBD2 | TRBJ2-2
TGCGCCAGCAGCTTGGCCCAGGGAATAGATACGCAGTATTTT | CASSLAQGIDTQYF | NA | TRBV5-1 | NA | TRBJ2-3
TGTGCCATCATGGCGACTAGCGGGTCCTACGAGCAGTACTTC | CAIMATSGSYEQYF | NA | TRBV10-3 | TRBD2 | TRBJ2-7
TGCGCCAGCAGTACCGGGACTAGCGTCTCCTACGAGCAGTACTTC | CASSTGTSVSYEQYF | NA | TRBV10-2 | TRBD2 | TRBJ2-7